Described below is a single T cell receptor (beta chain) sequence and its context. This sample was taken from a study of identical twins. Trimming took 4 bases from V and 9 from J, leaving 7 bases between them. Per germline, CDR1 MGHDK and CDR2 SYGVNS. The CDR3 covers 11 residues. TCRdb re-analysed the 5' RACE reads in MiXCR, keeping a single row per CDR3 protein. This sample has about 280,000 distinct CDR3 sequences, with about 8% found just once. These sequences were also reported in another study, on yellow fever vaccine responses in identical twins.

The clonotype was recovered from a woman aged 18-29 years in good health. The rearrangement joins TRBV25-1 to TRBJ2-1; D remains unclear. The sequenced material came from memory (CD45RO+) T cells sorted from blood. DNA for the CDR3: TGTGCCAGCAGTGTGCTATTTGAGCAGTTCTTC. Protein sequence: CASSVLFEQFF. Looking up the rest from reference TRBV25-1 and TRBJ2-1 gives the full variable domain: EADIYQTPRYLVIGTGKKITLECSQTMGHDKMYWYQQDPGMELHLIHYSYGVNSTEKGDLSSESTVSRIRTEHFPLTLESARPSHTSQYLCASSVLFEQFFGPGTRLTVL.